These 27 T cell receptor beta chains were sequenced from one sample in a study of CD8+ T cells in alopecia areata. cDNA prepared by RNA extraction and subsequent reverse transcription served as the template for sequencing. Profiled with immunoSEQ multiplex PCR; TCRdb holds only in-frame clones, not every one. This sample yields more than 150,000 clones, of which less than 65% are seen a single time; roughly a fifth belongs to the top ten. This specimen was CD8+ T cells sorted from blood, taken at week 0. The receptors derive from a human donor with alopecia areata.

This clone was seen only a few times. This same CDR3 is encoded by further DNA sequences in the sample. The chain carries TRBV30 and TRBJ1-1; TRBD1 might be the D (5 bases). The V gene lost 0 bases and the J gene lost 4 bases, with 9 bases spanning the gap. Germline values: CDR1 GTSNPN, CDR2 SVGIG (reference sequence). CDR3 length: 13 amino acids. CDR3 protein: CAWSVSGGTEAFF. In nucleotides, the CDR3 is TGTGCCTGGAGTGTATCCGGGGGCACTGAAGCTTTCTTT.

The rearrangement joins TRBV4-1 to TRBJ2-2; D gene unclear. In germline, CDR1 is MGHRA, CDR2 YSYEKL. V was clipped by 3 bases and J by 5 bases, with 7 bases between them. CDR3 size: 13 residues. CDR3 bases: TGCGCCAGCAGCCACCCACCTACCGGGGAGCTGTTTTTT. Translated, it gives CASSHPPTGELFF.

The rearrangement links TRBV5-6 to TRBJ2-3, with D perhaps matching TRBD2 (6 bases). V was clipped by 2 bases and J by 2 bases, with 9 bases between them. The CDR3 spans 14 residues. Germline assignment: CDR1 SGHDT and CDR2 YYEEEE. As DNA, the CDR3 is TGTGCCAGCAGCTTTAGCGGATCCACAGATACGCAGTATTTT. This encodes CASSFSGSTDTQYF.

In this sample, this clone turned up a few times. The chain couples TRBV30 to TRBJ1-1; D uncertain. CDR1 and CDR2 from the germline V gene are GTSNPN and SVGIG (reference sequence). V was trimmed by 4 bases and J by 6 bases, leaving 6 bases between them. The CDR3 loop spans 10 amino acids. This chain's CDR3 is CAWIGSEAFF. CDR3 sequence (DNA): TGTGCCTGGATCGGATCTGAAGCTTTCTTT. The whole variable domain, filled in from reference TRBV30 and TRBJ1-1, reads SQTIHQWPATLVQPVGSPLSLECTVEGTSNPNLYWYRQAAGRGLQLLFYSVGIGQISSEVPQNLSASRPQDRQFILSSKKLLLSDSGFYLCAWIGSEAFFGQGTRLTVV.

The chain has TRBV5-6 and TRBJ2-7; D is unclear. The length of the CDR3 is 13 residues. Germline V CDR1 and CDR2: SGHDT, YYEEEE. V lost 1 base, J lost 6 bases, and 11 bases lay in between. The CDR3 nucleotides are TGTGCCAGCAGCTTGTCGGCTGGTGGCGAGCAGTACTTC. It specifies CASSLSAGGEQYF.

This clone appeared a few times. The V call is TRBV4-3, the J call TRBJ2-7; tentatively, D is TRBD2 (6 bases). The germline CDR1 and CDR2 sequences are LGHNA and YSLEER. The ends were cut back, 0 bases at V and 4 bases at J, with 22 bases in the middle. This CDR3 is built from 18 residues. The CDR3 loop reads CASSQEVAVGGRAYEQYF. DNA of the CDR3: TGCGCCAGCAGCCAAGAGGTAGCGGTGGGCGGAAGGGCGTACGAGCAGTACTTC.

The V and J genes are TRBV10-3 and TRBJ2-3; the D is unclear. Germline V gene lookup returns CDR1 ENHRY and CDR2 SYGVKD. There are 12 residues in the CDR3. V lost 8 bases and J lost 0, with 6 bases in between. This chain's CDR3 is CAISDSTDTQYF. The CDR3 coding sequence is TGTGCCATCTCGGACAGCACAGATACGCAGTATTTT.

Only a few counts were recorded for this clone. This chain joins TRBV25-1 and TRBJ2-1; possible D gene TRBD1, 6 bases. The germline gives CDR1 MGHDK, CDR2 SYGVNS. This CDR3 region has 16 residues. V lost 3 bases to trimming and J lost 5 bases, with 17 bases between them. In nucleotides, the CDR3 is TGTGCCAGCAGTGACCGGACCCGGGACAAACACAATGAGCAGTTCTTC. Protein product: CASSDRTRDKHNEQFF.

This clone occurred many times. V is TRBV7-9 and J is TRBJ1-1; D is unclear. The V gene lost 4 bases and the J gene lost 7 bases, with 13 bases spanning the gap. CDR1 is SEHNR and CDR2 is FQNEAQ in the germline V gene (reference sequence). The CDR3 is 13 amino acids. The CDR3 loop is CASSSREVGEAFF. CDR3 nucleotide sequence: TGTGCCAGCAGCTCAAGGGAAGTGGGTGAAGCTTTCTTT. The variable domain in full, completed from reference TRBV7-9 and TRBJ1-1, reads DTGVSQNPRHKITKRGQNVTFRCDPISEHNRLYWYRQTLGQGPEFLTYFQNEAQLEKSRLLSDRFSAERPKGSFSTLEIQRTEQGDSAMYLCASSSREVGEAFFGQGTRLTVV.

The chain employs TRBV30 and TRBJ2-5; the D gene is possibly TRBD2 (6 bases). Germline V lookup: CDR1 GTSNPN, CDR2 SVGIG (reference sequence). There are 13 residues in the CDR3. Trimming pared 6 bases from V and 2 bases from J, leaving 13 bases between. The CDR3 sequence: CACTARDQETQYF. Here the CDR3 DNA reads TGTGCCTGCACTGCGCGGGATCAAGAGACCCAGTACTTC.

This chain links TRBV6-5 with TRBJ1-2; TRBD1 matches 11 bases. Germline CDR1 is MNHEY and CDR2 is SVGAGI. The CDR3 is made up of 16 amino acids. Trimming removed 0 bases from V and 5 bases from J; junction bases left unmatched: 5. CDR3 amino acids: CASSYSAGTGGYGYTF. CDR3 nucleotides: TGTGCCAGCAGTTACTCCGCCGGGACAGGGGGATATGGCTACACCTTC.

This clone was seen a few times. The chain combines TRBV27 with TRBJ1-6, with TRBD1 identical over 9 bases. Trimming removed 6 bases from V and 11 bases from J; junction bases left unmatched: 20. CDR1 is MNHEY and CDR2 is SMNVEV in the germline V gene (reference sequence). The CDR3 consists of 18 residues. Here the CDR3 DNA reads TGTGCCAGCAGCACCAACATCCGACAGGGGGTTACCTATCCACCCCTCCACTTT. Encoded protein: CASSTNIRQGVTYPPLHF.

This rearrangement joins TRBV6-1 to TRBJ1-5; D is unresolved. The V and J ends lost 3 bases and 7 bases respectively, with 10 bases between them. This CDR3 contains 13 residues. Germline-derived CDR1 and CDR2 are MNHNS and SASEGT. CDR3 sequence: CASSDNMGQPQHF. In DNA form, the CDR3 reads TGTGCCAGCAGTGACAACATGGGGCAGCCCCAGCATTTT.

The V call is TRBV4-1, the J call TRBJ2-7; D unresolved. Germline V gene lookup returns CDR1 MGHRA and CDR2 YSYEKL. There are 15 residues in the CDR3. The V end lost 0 bases, the J end lost 2 bases, and 11 bases lay between the germline ends. The CDR3: CASSQDWPGPYEQYF. The CDR3 nucleotides are TGCGCCAGCAGCCAAGATTGGCCAGGCCCCTACGAGCAGTACTTC.

This clone was counted a few times. The chain has TRBV6-5 and TRBJ1-2, with D hard to call. The germline V gene encodes CDR1 MNHEY and CDR2 SVGAGI. V was trimmed by 0 bases and J by 5 bases, leaving 7 bases between them. The CDR3 has 13 amino acids. The CDR3 region is CASSYSPGYGYTF. The CDR3 bases are TGTGCCAGCAGTTACTCGCCGGGGTATGGCTACACCTTC.

The rearrangement uses TRBV4-3 and TRBJ2-7; 9 bases agree with TRBD1. Germline values: CDR1 LGHNA, CDR2 YSLEER. This CDR3 is 16 amino acids long. V trimming: 0 bases; J trimming: 5 bases; junction bases outside the gene matches: 8. The CDR3: CASSQDPGTGSDEQYF. The CDR3 region has the DNA TGCGCCAGCAGCCAAGATCCCGGGACAGGGTCGGACGAGCAGTACTTC.

CDR3 coding DNA: TGCAGCGTTAAGAGGACCCACTCCGGTTCCACCGGGGAGCTGTTTTTT. Residues: CSVKRTHSGSTGELFF. The V and J genes are TRBV29-1 and TRBJ2-2; no firm D call. Germline V gene data show CDR1 as SQVTM and CDR2 as ANQGSEA. Trimming removed 5 bases from V and 4 bases from J, with 20 bases in between. The CDR3 consists of 16 residues.

The rearrangement links TRBV15 to TRBJ2-2; a weak D match, TRBD1 (6 bases). Trimming cost V 2 bases and J 1 base, with 8 bases left between them. Germline V lookup: CDR1 LNHNV, CDR2 YYDKDF (reference sequence). The CDR3 runs 15 residues. The CDR3 is CATSRQGKNTGELFF. The CDR3 DNA reads TGTGCCACCAGCAGACAGGGGAAGAACACCGGGGAGCTGTTTTTT.

CDR3 sequence: CASRPGTANQPQHF. Here the CDR3 DNA reads TGCGCCAGCAGACCCGGGACGGCTAATCAGCCCCAGCATTTT. The chain joins TRBV10-2 to TRBJ1-5; D may be TRBD1 (5 bases). The V gene lost 6 bases and the J gene lost 4 bases, with 13 bases spanning the gap. The germline V gene encodes CDR1 WSHSY and CDR2 SAAADI. The CDR3 runs 14 residues.

The rearrangement links TRBV29-1 to TRBJ2-7; D not resolved. Germline V gene sequence: CDR1 SQVTM, CDR2 ANQGSEA. This CDR3 has 16 amino acids. The V end was cut by 6 bases, the J end by 0 bases, with 21 bases between. This CDR3 reads CSVRGLGGKLSYEQYF. The CDR3 nucleotides read TGCAGCGTCCGAGGCCTAGGCGGAAAACTCTCCTACGAGCAGTACTTC.

In this sample, this clone turned up a few times. The rearrangement links TRBV9 to TRBJ2-7; D is perhaps TRBD2 (6 bases). The germline V gene encodes CDR1 SGDLS and CDR2 YYNGEE. Trimming took off 2 bases at V and 3 bases at J, with 12 bases between the two ends. The CDR3 has 14 amino acids. The CDR3 reads CASSVGGDGYEQYF. In DNA form, the CDR3 reads TGTGCCAGCAGCGTGGGCGGGGACGGCTACGAGCAGTACTTC.

The J gene is TRBJ2-2, the V gene TRBV6-5, with unresolved D. The CDR3 spans 12 residues. The germline V and J ends were trimmed by 6 bases and 4 bases, with 6 bases remaining between them. CDR1 is MNHEY and CDR2 is SVGAGI in the germline V gene. CDR3 bases: TGTGCCAGCAGCTCATCCACCGGGGAGCTGTTTTTT. Translation: CASSSSTGELFF.

This clone showed up just a few times. This CDR3 is also generated by other DNA sequences in the sample. This chain connects TRBV29-1 to TRBJ1-2, with a tentative D call TRBD1 (5 bases). This CDR3 has 11 amino acids. V shed 4 bases and J shed 5 bases, with 8 bases lying between them. CDR1 SQVTM and CDR2 ANQGSEA come from the germline V gene. CDR3 bases: TGCAGCGTTGGCGGGGGTTATGGCTACACCTTC. It is translated as CSVGGGYGYTF.

V and J are TRBV29-1 and TRBJ2-7; TRBD2 agrees at 7 bases. With 2 bases clipped from V and 2 bases from J, the junction kept 9 bases outside the gene matches. The germline gives CDR1 SQVTM, CDR2 ANQGSEA. The CDR3 is 15 residues long. The CDR3 region has the DNA TGCAGCGTTGAACGGGACGGGGGGAATACCTACGAGCAGTACTTC. This gives the protein CSVERDGGNTYEQYF.

V gene TRBV2 combines with J gene TRBJ2-2, with 9 bases that match TRBD2. The CDR3 is 14 amino acids. Losses at the gene ends were 3 bases for V and 7 bases for J; bases not matched to a gene: 3. Germline loops: CDR1 SNHLY, CDR2 FYNNEI. The DNA for the CDR3 is TGTGCCAGCAGTGATAGCGGGGGTGGCGGGGAGCTGTTTTTT. It is translated as CASSDSGGGGELFF.

The rearrangement links TRBV10-2 to TRBJ2-5, with 7 bases identical to TRBD1. V was clipped by 6 bases and J by 3 bases; unmatched bases: 4. CDR1 and CDR2 from the germline V gene are WSHSY and SAAADI. The CDR3 runs 13 residues. CDR3 bases: TGCGCCAGCAGCCAAGACAGGGAAGAGACCCAGTACTTC. Encoded protein: CASSQDREETQYF.

This chain uses TRBV7-9 with TRBJ2-1; D remains ambiguous. Germline V gives CDR1 SEHNR, CDR2 FQNEAQ (reference sequence). The CDR3 runs to 13 residues. The germline V and J ends were trimmed by 2 bases and 9 bases, with 11 bases remaining between them. The CDR3 spells CASSLSGQSEQFF. In DNA, the CDR3 is TGTGCCAGCAGCTTAAGTGGCCAGAGTGAGCAGTTCTTC.